This TCR beta chain was documented in a study of blood T cell repertoires in COVID-19. Across the whole study: The United States, Italy and Spain were the sources of the acute and convalescent COVID-19 samples. T cells, B-cell-depleted T cells, or PBMCs provided the cDNA or gDNA that served as material.

As handled by the study authors: For nucleated cells, counts were estimated from reference gene primer amplification. Profiling relied on immunoSEQ multiplex PCR, and the TCRdb table lists in-frame clones only, not all of them. The V and J calls and clone size come from that table; D and trimming were worked out from the DNA. The sample includes some 89,000 clones, about nine tenths seen only once; the top ten take less than 2%. V was pared by 4 bases and J by 0 bases, with 17 bases between. CDR3 length: 17 residues. Germline CDR1 and CDR2: SGHRS and YFSETQ. The sample consisted of peripheral blood. The sequence came from a man aged 55 to 70 with acute or convalescent COVID-19. This chain links TRBV5-1 with TRBJ1-3, with D possibly matching TRBD1 (5 bases). CDR3: CASSVDMSEFSGNTIYF. The CDR3 coding sequence is TGCGCCAGCAGCGTGGACATGTCCGAATTCTCTGGAAACACCATATATTTT.